One T cell receptor (beta chain) is described in this entry. Its matching antigen is unknown. The data originate from a study of PD-1 blockade in classical Hodgkin lymphoma. Study context: Treatment was intravenous nivolumab, 3 mg/kg every 2 weeks, until progression.

Time point: cycle 4 day 1 (C4D1), after more than five weeks of nivolumab. Brentuximab vedotin exposure varied, and every patient relapsed after autologous stem cell transplantation. This table comes from immunoSEQ multiplex PCR, and its TCRdb copy is limited to in-frame clones, with some not included. The sample has roughly 40,000 clones; around two thirds are singletons. Points from the study as a whole: What drove the repertoire differences, possibly disease activity or prior therapy, has not been defined. Newly diagnosed patients were said to have less baseline TCR diversity than healthy donors did. Significantly greater TCR diversity emerged by C4D1 in CD4+ cells but not CD8+ cells.

The CDR3 loop spans 15 amino acids. Deletions cut 1 base from V and 2 bases from J, with 9 bases between. Germline loops: CDR1 SGHAT, CDR2 FQNNGV. This specimen consisted of peripheral blood mononuclear cells (PBMCs), obtained before the fourth cycle of nivolumab. V usage is TRBV11-2 and J usage is TRBJ2-1; a weak D match, TRBD2 (6 bases). The sequence was collected from a human donor with classical Hodgkin lymphoma. As DNA, the CDR3 is TGTGCCAGCAGCTTAGCTGGACTAACCTACAATGAGCAGTTCTTC. Translating gives CASSLAGLTYNEQFF. Based on the CDR3 plus reference TRBV11-2 and TRBJ2-1, the full variable domain is EAGVAQSPRYKIIEKRQSVAFWCNPISGHATLYWYQQILGQGPKLLIQFQNNGVVDDSQLPKDRFSAERLKGVDSTLKIQPAKLEDSAVYLCASSLAGLTYNEQFFGPGTRLTVL.